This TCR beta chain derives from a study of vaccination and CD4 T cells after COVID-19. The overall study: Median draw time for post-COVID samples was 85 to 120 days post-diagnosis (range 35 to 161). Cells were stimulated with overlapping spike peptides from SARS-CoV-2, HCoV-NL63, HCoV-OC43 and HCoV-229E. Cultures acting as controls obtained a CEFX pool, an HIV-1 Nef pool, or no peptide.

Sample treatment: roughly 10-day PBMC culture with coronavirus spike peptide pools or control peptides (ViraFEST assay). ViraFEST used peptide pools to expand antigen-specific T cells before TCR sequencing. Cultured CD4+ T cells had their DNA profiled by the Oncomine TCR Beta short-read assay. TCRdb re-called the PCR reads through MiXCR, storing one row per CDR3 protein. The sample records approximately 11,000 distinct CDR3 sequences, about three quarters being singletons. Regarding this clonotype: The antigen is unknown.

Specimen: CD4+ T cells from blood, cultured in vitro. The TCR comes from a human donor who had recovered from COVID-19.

The DNA for the CDR3 is TGCAGTGCTCCCGGGACGGTTAATTCACCCCTCCACTTT. Residues: CSAPGTVNSPLHF. The chain recombines TRBV20-1 with TRBJ1-6; possibly TRBD1 for D (5 bases). Looked up from germline, CDR1 is DFQATT and CDR2 is SNEGSKA (reference sequence). The V gene lost 5 bases and the J gene lost 6 bases, with 11 bases spanning the gap. The CDR3 has 13 amino acids.